Sequencing of this T cell receptor beta chain was carried out in a study of cytomegalovirus exposure and HLA in healthy donors. The PCR used 60 Vbeta and 13 Jbeta primers. The method was immunoSEQ multiplex PCR; TCRdb's version includes in-frame clones alone and lacks a portion of them. The sample yields 140,000 or so clones, roughly four fifths seen once. This clone was recorded a few times. Antigen unknown. Study conclusions and caveats: Later on, an analysis tied approximately 15,000 TCR beta sequences to HLA alleles at 0.05 false discovery rate. Confirmation was obtained in vitro that three CMV-associated chains are specific for CMV antigens.

The germline V gene has CDR1 MGHRA and CDR2 YSYEKL. The CDR3 sequence is 15 residues long. The trim removed 3 bases at V and 5 bases at J, leaving 10 bases unmatched. The chain is built from TRBV4-1 and TRBJ2-7; 7 bases are shared with TRBD1. Sequencing was done on a sample of PBMCs. The sequence was collected from a male donor in good health and CMV-seronegative. CDR3 sequence: CASSQSPGQSDEQYF. Written as DNA, the CDR3 is TGCGCCAGCAGCCAGTCGCCGGGACAGTCGGACGAGCAGTACTTC.